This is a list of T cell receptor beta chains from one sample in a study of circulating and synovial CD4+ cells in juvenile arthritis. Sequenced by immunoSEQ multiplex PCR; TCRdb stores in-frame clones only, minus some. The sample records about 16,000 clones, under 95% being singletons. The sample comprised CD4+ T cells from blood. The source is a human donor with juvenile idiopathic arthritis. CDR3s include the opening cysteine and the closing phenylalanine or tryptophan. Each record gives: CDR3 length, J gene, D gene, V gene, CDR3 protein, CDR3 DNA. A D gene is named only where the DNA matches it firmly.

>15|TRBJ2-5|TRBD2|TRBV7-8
CASSLAAGASETQYF
TGTGCCAGCAGCTTAGCAGCGGGAGCATCGGAGACCCAGTACTTC
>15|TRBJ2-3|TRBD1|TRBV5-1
CASGPSTGTGDTQYF
TGCGCCAGCGGCCCCTCAACCGGGACAGGAGATACGCAGTATTTT
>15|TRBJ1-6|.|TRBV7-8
CASSSGQTRNSPLHF
TGTGCCAGCAGCTCAGGACAGACCCGAAATTCACCCCTCCACTTT
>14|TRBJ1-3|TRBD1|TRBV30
CAWSEGDSRNTIYF
TGTGCCTGGAGTGAGGGGGACAGTCGAAACACCATATATTTT
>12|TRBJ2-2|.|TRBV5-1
CASGAATGELFF
TGCGCCAGCGGCGCGGCGACCGGGGAGCTGTTTTTT
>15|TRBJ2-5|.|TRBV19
CASSISRYGDETQYF
TGTGCCAGTAGTATCTCGCGGTACGGTGACGAGACCCAGTACTTC
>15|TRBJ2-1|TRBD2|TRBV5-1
CASSLGLAGEVGQFF
TGCGCCAGCAGCCTAGGACTAGCGGGAGAGGTTGGGCAGTTCTTC
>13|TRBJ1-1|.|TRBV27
CASSFGAAIEAFF
TGTGCCAGCAGTTTTGGGGCAGCGATTGAAGCTTTCTTT
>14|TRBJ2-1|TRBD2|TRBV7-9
CASNRWGLADEQFF
TGTGCCAGCAATAGGTGGGGACTAGCCGATGAGCAGTTCTTC
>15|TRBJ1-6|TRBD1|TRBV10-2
CASSESPGGQSPLHF
TGCGCCAGCAGTGAGTCTCCAGGGGGCCAGTCACCCCTCCACTTT
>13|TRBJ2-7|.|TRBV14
CASSQGPSYEQYF
TGTGCCAGCAGCCAGGGGCCGTCCTACGAGCAGTACTTC
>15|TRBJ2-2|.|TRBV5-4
CASKNRGGNTGELFF
TGTGCCAGCAAAAATCGCGGCGGAAACACCGGGGAGCTGTTTTTT
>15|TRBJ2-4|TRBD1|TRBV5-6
CASSLQGAPKNIQYF
TGTGCCAGCAGTTTACAGGGGGCCCCCAAAAACATTCAGTACTTC
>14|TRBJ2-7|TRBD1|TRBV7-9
CASSPDRNPWEQYF
TGTGCCAGCAGCCCGGACAGGAACCCCTGGGAGCAGTACTTC
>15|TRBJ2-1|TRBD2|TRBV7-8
CASSLDSGTYNEQFF
TGTGCCAGCAGCTTAGATAGCGGGACGTACAATGAGCAGTTCTTC